One and the same sample provided the 7 T cell receptor beta chains below, sequenced in a study of identical twins. TCRdb used MiXCR to reprocess the 5' RACE reads, holding one entry per CDR3 protein. Among under 350,000 distinct CDR3 sequences listed, just under 9.5% were seen once. The same sample was also used in a study of yellow fever vaccine responses in identical twins.

Material: CD8+ T cells sorted from blood. The receptors originated from a woman younger than 30 in good health.

This clonotype came up a few times. The genes are TRBV20-1 and TRBJ2-7; D is uncertain. The V gene lost 3 bases and the J gene lost 2 bases, with 20 bases spanning the gap. Germline V gene sequence: CDR1 DFQATT, CDR2 SNEGSKA (reference sequence). The CDR3 has 16 amino acids. Here the CDR3 reads CSARVPKASSPYEQYF. CDR3 coding DNA: TGCAGTGCTAGGGTGCCCAAAGCTAGTTCTCCCTACGAGCAGTACTTC.

A few counts support this clonotype. An end of the junction does not agree with germline; a read error may underlie this. This sequence joins TRBV20-1 and TRBJ2-1, with 11 bases identical to TRBD2. This CDR3 contains 16 residues. Germline V gives CDR1 DFQATT, CDR2 SNEGSKA (reference sequence). CDR3 sequence reads: CSVRHAGLADYNEQFF. In nucleotides, the CDR3 is TGCAGTGTTAGACATGCGGGACTAGCGGACTACAATGAGCAGTTCTTC.

The chain carries TRBV18 and TRBJ2-7; 8 bases are a match to TRBD2. With 2 bases clipped from V and 0 bases from J, the junction kept 9 bases outside the gene matches. This CDR3 contains 17 residues. Germline V gene data show CDR1 as KGHSH and CDR2 as LQKENI. The CDR3 loop is CASSPVRLAGSSYEQYF. As DNA, the CDR3 is TGTGCCAGCTCACCAGTCCGCCTAGCGGGTAGCTCCTACGAGCAGTACTTC.

This clonotype showed up just a few times. The chain uses TRBV6-5 and TRBJ1-2; TRBD1 aligns across 9 bases. With 4 bases clipped from V and 4 bases from J, the junction kept 13 bases outside the gene matches. The CDR3 totals 17 residues. The germline gives CDR1 MNHEY, CDR2 SVGAGI. The chain's CDR3 is CASSSLTGGRESYGYTF. The CDR3 nucleotides read TGTGCCAGCAGTTCGCTGACAGGGGGAAGAGAAAGCTATGGCTACACCTTC.

This clonotype was observed many times. V usage is TRBV6-5 and J usage is TRBJ2-5; D might be TRBD2 (5 bases). The CDR3 is 13 residues long. The germline gives CDR1 MNHEY, CDR2 SVGAGI. V was pared by 4 bases and J by 5 bases, with 11 bases between. The CDR3 nucleotides read TGTGCCAGCAGTTTGAATTCGGGGGAGACCCAGTACTTC. Translated, it gives CASSLNSGETQYF.

This clonotype was picked up a small number of times. The chain carries TRBV3-1 and TRBJ2-1; a weak D match, TRBD2 (6 bases). CDR1 and CDR2 from the germline V gene are LGHDT and YNNKEL (reference sequence). The CDR3 runs to 20 residues. The V gene lost 2 bases and the J gene lost 7 bases, with 30 bases spanning the gap. DNA of the CDR3: TGTGCCAGCAGCCAATTGATGGGAGTAGGTAAGCCGCCGGAGGGTAATGAGCAGTTCTTC. Translating gives CASSQLMGVGKPPEGNEQFF.

This clonotype was counted at least ten times. V usage is TRBV2 and J usage is TRBJ2-1; no firm D call. Germline V lookup: CDR1 SNHLY, CDR2 FYNNEI. The germline V and J ends were trimmed by 1 base and 7 bases, with 5 bases remaining between them. The CDR3 consists of 12 residues. The DNA of the CDR3 is TGTGCCAGCAGTGAAGTCGGAAATGAGCAGTTCTTC. Translated, it gives CASSEVGNEQFF.